This TCR beta chain was found in a study of cytomegalovirus exposure and HLA in healthy donors. Findings of the study overall: Productive rates of about 90% or about 30% were seen for most TCR beta V segments in an earlier analysis. Rarity marked most TCR sequences, yet some public TCRs occurred in many donors. A later analysis appeared to link common viral pathogens to several of the most significant clusters.

Concerning this clone: Its cognate antigen is unknown.

Primers for the PCR totalled 60 Vbeta and 13 Jbeta. Repertoires were generated with immunoSEQ multiplex PCR, while TCRdb's copy carries only in-frame clones and drops some. The sample records 95,000 to 110,000 clones, roughly a tenth being singletons. The origin of this receptor is a middle-aged man in good health and CMV-seropositive. The specimen was PBMCs.

The CDR3 sequence is CASSQEARAGGEQYF. The CDR3 nucleotides read TGTGCCAGCAGCCAAGAGGCGAGGGCCGGTGGCGAGCAGTACTTC. The J gene is TRBJ2-7, the V gene TRBV4-2; TRBD2 might be the D (5 bases). Germline V lookup: CDR1 LGHNA, CDR2 YNFKEQ. V was pared by 0 bases and J by 6 bases, with 15 bases between. CDR3 length equals 15 residues.